These T cell receptor beta chains were read from a single sample in a study of T-cell reconstitution after alpha-beta-depleted transplantation in children. TCRdb used MiXCR to reprocess the PCR reads, holding one entry per CDR3 protein. The sample carries about 540,000 distinct CDR3 sequences, around 16% recorded once. Sequenced material: PBMCs from the stem cell graft donor, taken from the stem cell graft. These receptors all stem from a human donor who donated a stem cell graft to a child with acute lymphoblastic leukemia. Both conserved end residues are part of each CDR3. The D gene is left open where the match is weak. Size tells how often a clone was seen (once, few, many) or the class of an expanded clone, and some rows leave it out.

j_call | clone_size | v_call | d_call | cdr3_aa | cdr3_nt
TRBJ2-7 | - | TRBV5-6 | - | CASSLEGGTVYEQYF | TGTGCCAGCAGCTTGGAAGGAGGAACCGTCTACGAGCAGTACTTC
TRBJ2-1 | - | TRBV6-4 | TRBD2 | CAFWRREGPYNEQFF | TGTGCCTTCTGGCGGCGGGAGGGACCATACAATGAGCAGTTCTTC
TRBJ2-1 | - | TRBV29-1 | TRBD2 | CSVEGGTSGIAGEQFF | TGCAGCGTTGAGGGTGGAACTAGCGGCATTGCGGGTGAGCAGTTCTTC
TRBJ2-5 | - | TRBV19 | - | CASCGQYQETQYF | TGTGCCAGCTGCGGACAGTACCAAGAGACCCAGTACTTC
TRBJ2-3 | - | TRBV14 | - | CASSQGGTWRPDTQYF | TGTGCCAGCAGCCAAGGTGGGACTTGGAGGCCAGATACGCAGTATTTT
TRBJ2-1 | - | TRBV7-9 | - | CASSLGLFSYNEQFF | TGTGCCAGCAGCTTAGGACTGTTCTCCTACAATGAGCAGTTCTTC
TRBJ2-7 | - | TRBV20-1 | - | CSAREMAGYSSYEQYF | TGCAGTGCTAGAGAAATGGCAGGTTATAGCTCCTACGAGCAGTACTTC
TRBJ2-5 | - | TRBV6-5 | - | CASSYSLAQETQYF | TGTGCCAGCAGTTACTCTTTGGCTCAAGAGACCCAGTACTTC
TRBJ1-2 | few | TRBV29-1 | - | CSAGGLGTPLDGYTF | TGCAGCGCCGGCGGTTTGGGGACGCCTCTGGATGGCTACACCTTC
TRBJ2-2 | - | TRBV29-1 | TRBD1 | CSVGSQDRGSGELFF | TGCAGCGTCGGCTCCCAGGACAGGGGGTCCGGGGAGCTGTTTTTT
TRBJ1-1 | - | TRBV6-5 | TRBD1 | CASSYNRGNTEAFF | TGTGCCAGCAGTTACAACAGGGGCAACACTGAAGCTTTCTTT
TRBJ2-7 | - | TRBV16 | - | CASSQSHEQYF | TGTGCCAGCAGCCAAAGTCACGAGCAGTACTTC
TRBJ2-2 | - | TRBV20-1 | TRBD1 | CSARDQGANTGELFF | TGCAGTGCTAGAGACCAGGGGGCTAACACCGGGGAGCTGTTTTTT
TRBJ2-7 | many | TRBV20-1 | TRBD1 | CSAAQGQGKSYEQYF | TGCAGTGCCGCCCAGGGACAGGGGAAATCCTACGAGCAGTACTTC
TRBJ1-5 | many | TRBV12-3/TRBV12-4 | TRBD1 | CASSGTGGGNQPQHF | TGTGCCAGCAGCGGGACAGGTGGCGGCAATCAGCCCCAGCATTTT
TRBJ2-1 | few | TRBV7-6 | TRBD1 | CASSLDPGTGAINEQFF | TGTGCCAGCAGCTTGGACCCCGGGACAGGGGCGATCAATGAGCAGTTCTTC
TRBJ1-2 | - | TRBV4-2 | - | CASSQESGFAYGYTF | TGTGCCAGCAGCCAAGAGTCGGGGTTTGCCTATGGCTACACCTTC